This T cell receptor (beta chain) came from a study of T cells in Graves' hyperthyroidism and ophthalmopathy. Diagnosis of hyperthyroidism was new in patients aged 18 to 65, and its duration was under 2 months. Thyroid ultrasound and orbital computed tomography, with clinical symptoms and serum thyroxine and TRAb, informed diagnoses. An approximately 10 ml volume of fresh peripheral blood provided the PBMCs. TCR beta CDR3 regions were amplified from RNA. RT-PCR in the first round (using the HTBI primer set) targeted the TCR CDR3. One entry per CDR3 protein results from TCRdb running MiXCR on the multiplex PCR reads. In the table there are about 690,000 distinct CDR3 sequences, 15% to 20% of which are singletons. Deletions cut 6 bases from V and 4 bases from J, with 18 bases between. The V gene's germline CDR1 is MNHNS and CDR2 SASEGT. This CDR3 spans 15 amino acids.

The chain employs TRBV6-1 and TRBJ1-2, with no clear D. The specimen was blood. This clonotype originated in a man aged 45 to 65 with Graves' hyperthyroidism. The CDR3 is CASRDGRTPGYGYTF. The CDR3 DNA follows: TGTGCCAGCAGGGACGGACGTACGCCAGGCTATGGCTACACCTTC.